Below, 30 T cell receptor beta chains from the same sample are listed, as sequenced in a study of cytomegalovirus exposure and HLA in healthy donors. PCR employed 60 Vbeta and 13 Jbeta primers. Clones were read by immunoSEQ multiplex PCR, and TCRdb kept only the in-frame ones, dropping some. The top ten hold about 0.6% of the sample, which has 200,000 to 250,000 clones, just under 85% seen once. Sequencing was performed on PBMCs. These TCRs come from a woman aged 40 to 50 in good health and CMV-seronegative.

The V gene is TRBV6-1, the J gene TRBJ2-1, with 9 bases identical to TRBD2. J was trimmed by 6 bases and V by 2 bases; bases with no gene match: 5. Germline V gene data show CDR1 as MNHNS and CDR2 as SASEGT. The CDR3 totals 15 residues. This CDR3 reads CASSEIAGGRNEQFF. DNA of the CDR3: TGTGCCAGCAGTGAAATCGCGGGGGGGCGCAATGAGCAGTTCTTC.

V is TRBV7-3 and J is TRBJ2-2; no firm D call. Per germline, CDR1 SGHTA and CDR2 FQGTGA. The CDR3 has 14 amino acids. V lost 2 bases to trimming and J lost 2 bases, with 6 bases between them. The CDR3 loop reads CASSLSRNTGELFF. The CDR3 bases are TGTGCCAGCAGCTTATCCAGAAACACCGGGGAGCTGTTTTTT. The complete variable domain, with remaining parts taken from reference TRBV7-3 and TRBJ2-2, reads GAGVSQTPSNKVTEKGKYVELRCDPISGHTALYWYRQSLGQGPEFLIYFQGTGAADDSGLPNDRFFAVRPEGSVSTLKIQRTERGDSAVYLCASSLSRNTGELFFGEGSRLTVL.

The genes are TRBV5-6 and TRBJ2-3; TRBD1 might be the D (6 bases). Trimming stripped 3 bases from V and 1 base from J, with 6 bases between. CDR3 length: 13 residues. Per the germline V gene, CDR1 is SGHDT and CDR2 is YYEEEE. The CDR3 is CASSYRGTDTQYF. CDR3 bases: TGTGCCAGCAGCTACAGGGGCACAGATACGCAGTATTTT.

The chain carries TRBV29-1 and TRBJ2-7, with 8 bases lining up with TRBD1. V lost 5 bases to trimming and J lost 3 bases; unmatched junction nucleotides: 18. Germline CDR1 reads SQVTM; CDR2 reads ANQGSEA. CDR3 length equals 17 residues. DNA of the CDR3: TGCAGCGTTCTAGGGACAGGAGAATCTTTTCTCAGCTACGAGCAGTACTTC. Its protein is CSVLGTGESFLSYEQYF.

This clone was recorded once. The chain couples TRBV10-3 to TRBJ2-3; TRBD2 might be the D (5 bases). V lost 8 bases and J 5 bases, leaving 17 bases between the germline ends. Germline loops: CDR1 ENHRY, CDR2 SYGVKD. The CDR3 has 14 amino acids. The CDR3 sequence: CAIGGLAAGDTQYF. The CDR3 region has the DNA TGTGCCATCGGTGGGCTAGCAGCCGGAGATACGCAGTATTTT.

The V call is TRBV5-1, the J call TRBJ2-1; 12 bases are shared with TRBD2. CDR3 length: 16 amino acids. V shed 3 bases, J shed 4 bases, and the junction held 5 bases outside the gene matches. Per the germline V gene, CDR1 is SGHRS and CDR2 is YFSETQ. In DNA form, the CDR3 reads TGCGCCAGCAGCTCTAGCGGGGGGGCTGAGTACAATGAGCAGTTCTTC. Its protein is CASSSSGGAEYNEQFF.

This clone has only one observation. The gene calls are TRBV30 and TRBJ1-5; D is uncertain. Per the germline V gene, CDR1 is GTSNPN and CDR2 is SVGIG (reference sequence). Trimming took 2 bases from V and 3 from J, leaving 14 bases between them. CDR3 length: 15 amino acids. CDR3 coding DNA: TGTGCCTGGAGTCCGATGACACCTACCAATCAGCCCCAGCATTTT. It is translated as CAWSPMTPTNQPQHF.

This clone was observed a few times. V is TRBV6-5 and J is TRBJ1-1; no clear D. Germline V gives CDR1 MNHEY, CDR2 SVGAGI. The V end lost 3 bases, the J end lost 0 bases, and 11 bases lay between the germline ends. The CDR3 is 15 amino acids. The CDR3 DNA follows: TGTGCCAGCAGTTATTACGGAGCCCTGAACACTGAAGCTTTCTTT. Its protein product is CASSYYGALNTEAFF.

This chain uses TRBV2 with TRBJ1-1; 9 bases are a match to TRBD1. The CDR3 has 12 residues. Germline values: CDR1 SNHLY, CDR2 FYNNEI. Losses at the gene ends were 11 bases for V and 2 bases for J; bases not matched to a gene: 3. Here the CDR3 reads CAGQGRNTEAFF. In nucleotides, the CDR3 is TGTGCCGGACAGGGGCGCAACACTGAAGCTTTCTTT.

V gene TRBV19 combines with J gene TRBJ2-7; no definite D call. Germline CDR1 reads LNHDA; CDR2 reads SQIVND (reference sequence). This CDR3 comprises 13 residues. V was clipped by 5 bases and J by 1 base, with 9 bases between them. Here the CDR3 reads CASSLPESYEQYF. The CDR3 nucleotides are TGTGCCAGTAGTTTACCCGAGTCCTACGAGCAGTACTTC.

This rearrangement joins TRBV18 to TRBJ2-6, with 8 nucleotides matching TRBD1. The CDR3 sequence is 17 residues long. J gave up 2 bases and V 3 bases, and 6 bases lay outside the gene matches. CDR1 is KGHSH and CDR2 is LQKENI in the germline V gene. The CDR3 DNA reads TGTGCCAGCTCACCGGGACAGGACGCCCCTGGGGCCAACGTCCTGACTTTC. Translation gives CASSPGQDAPGANVLTF.

V and J are TRBV19 and TRBJ2-7; the D gene is possibly TRBD1 (5 bases). CDR1 is LNHDA and CDR2 is SQIVND in the germline V gene (reference sequence). Deletions cut 4 bases from V and 4 bases from J, with 11 bases between. The CDR3 has 13 amino acids. The DNA for the CDR3 is TGTGCCAGTAGTAGAGGACACCCTTACGAGCAGTACTTC. The encoded protein is CASSRGHPYEQYF.

This chain joins TRBV9 and TRBJ1-2; D gene uncertain. CDR3 length: 16 amino acids. V was pared by 0 bases and J by 0 bases, with 12 bases between. CDR1 SGDLS and CDR2 YYNGEE come from the germline V gene. The CDR3 region is CASSVESQPANYGYTF. As DNA, the CDR3 is TGTGCCAGCAGCGTAGAAAGCCAACCCGCTAACTATGGCTACACCTTC.

CDR3 amino acids: CASSIASGGNEQFF. CDR3 sequence (DNA): TGTGCCAGTAGTATAGCTTCGGGGGGCAATGAGCAGTTCTTC. The chain combines TRBV19 with TRBJ2-1, with TRBD2 matching 7 bases. Unmatched junction bases numbered 3, after V lost 1 base and J lost 6 bases. CDR1 LNHDA and CDR2 SQIVND come from the germline V gene (reference sequence). The CDR3 extends over 14 amino acids.

This chain uses TRBV6-5 with TRBJ1-2; no definite D call. Trimming took off 4 bases at V and 5 bases at J, with 20 bases between the two ends. Germline CDR1 MNHEY, CDR2 SVGAGI. The CDR3 is 16 residues long. The CDR3 reads CASSSTSPETSYGYTF. The CDR3 DNA reads TGTGCCAGCAGTTCCACATCCCCAGAGACTAGTTATGGCTACACCTTC.

This clone was seen just once. This chain joins TRBV4-2 and TRBJ1-5; weak D call: TRBD1 (5 bases). CDR1 and CDR2 (germline): LGHNA, YNFKEQ. This CDR3 has 16 residues. With 4 bases removed from V and 11 bases from J, the gap between germline ends came to 24 bases. The DNA of the CDR3 is TGTGCCAGCAGCCCAACTGGAGGGGACGCTGTTAAAACCCAGCATTTT. Its translation: CASSPTGGDAVKTQHF.

The chain uses TRBV28 and TRBJ1-2, with 7 bases matching TRBD1. Germline CDR1 reads MDHEN; CDR2 reads SYDVKM. J was trimmed by 4 bases and V by 5 bases; bases with no gene match: 7. CDR3 size: 14 residues. As DNA, the CDR3 is TGTGCCAGCAGTCCCGGGACAGAGCCCTATGGCTACACCTTC. This encodes CASSPGTEPYGYTF.

The chain recombines TRBV6-6 with TRBJ2-1, with a possible D match to TRBD1 (6 bases). This CDR3 has 16 residues. CDR1 and CDR2 (germline): MNHNY, SVGAGI (reference sequence). Trimming pared 5 bases from V and 4 bases from J, leaving 18 bases between. The CDR3 nucleotides read TGTGCCAGCAGTGCACCCCAGGGGACGATATACAATGAGCAGTTCTTC. This codes for CASSAPQGTIYNEQFF.

This chain joins TRBV7-9 and TRBJ1-6; D ambiguous. V gave up 5 bases and J gave up 8 bases, with 16 bases separating them. In germline, CDR1 is SEHNR, CDR2 FQNEAQ (reference sequence). The CDR3 contains 15 residues. CDR3 residues: CASSRGTAPDSPLHF. For the CDR3, the DNA is TGTGCCAGCAGCCGAGGAACCGCCCCGGATTCACCCCTCCACTTT.

This chain links TRBV30 with TRBJ2-7, with TRBD1 matching over 9 bases. The V gene end was trimmed by 2 bases and the J gene end by 2 bases; junction bases not matched to a gene: 7. Germline loops: CDR1 GTSNPN, CDR2 SVGIG (reference sequence). The CDR3 sequence is 15 residues long. DNA for the CDR3: TGTGCCTGGAGTTCTAGGGACAGGGTTACCTACGAGCAGTACTTC. This sequence encodes CAWSSRDRVTYEQYF.

V is TRBV11-2 and J is TRBJ2-2, with D possibly being TRBD2 (6 bases). This CDR3 is 14 amino acids long. Germline-derived CDR1 and CDR2 are SGHAT and FQNNGV. V shed 7 bases and J shed 0 bases, with 9 bases lying between them. The CDR3 region is CASTGLTNTGELFF. The CDR3, as DNA: TGTGCCAGCACGGGACTGACGAACACCGGGGAGCTGTTTTTT.

The chain has TRBV5-4 and TRBJ2-1; 10 bases align to TRBD1. This CDR3 contains 16 residues. The V and J ends lost 1 base and 7 bases, in that order; junction bases with no gene match: 8. Germline values: CDR1 SGHNT, CDR2 YYREEE (reference sequence). The CDR3 region is CASSLSGTGAGNEQFF. CDR3 in DNA: TGTGCCAGCAGCTTGTCCGGGACAGGGGCGGGAAATGAGCAGTTCTTC.

V and J are TRBV27 and TRBJ2-7; perhaps TRBD2 as D (5 bases). Germline V gives CDR1 MNHEY, CDR2 SMNVEV (reference sequence). Trimming stripped 4 bases from V and 7 bases from J, with 17 bases between. The CDR3 has 14 residues. The CDR3 DNA is TGTGCCAGCAGTTGGTTGCGTGGAGGCGGTGAGCAGTACTTC. Protein: CASSWLRGGGEQYF.

The rearrangement joins TRBV4-2 to TRBJ2-3, with TRBD2 matching over 10 bases. The CDR3 extends over 17 amino acids. Trimming cost V 6 bases and J 1 base; bases outside gene matches: 10. Germline V CDR1 and CDR2: LGHNA, YNFKEQ. The CDR3 DNA reads TGTGCCAGCAGACACAGCGGGGGGGCCTCTGGCACAGATACGCAGTATTTT. This translates into CASRHSGGASGTDTQYF.

The rearrangement joins TRBV4-3 to TRBJ2-5; possibly TRBD1 for D (6 bases). V was clipped by 1 base and J by 4 bases, with 13 bases between them. Germline assignment: CDR1 LGHNA and CDR2 YSLEER. The CDR3 covers 15 residues. CDR3 residues: CASSQGGGRGETQYF. CDR3 nucleotides: TGCGCCAGCAGCCAAGGAGGGGGACGGGGAGAGACCCAGTACTTC.

This clone was counted once. The rearrangement links TRBV5-1 to TRBJ2-2; 9 nucleotides align to TRBD1. Germline V gene lookup returns CDR1 SGHRS and CDR2 YFSETQ. With V trimmed by 1 base and J by 6 bases, 4 bases remained unmatched. The CDR3 has 15 residues. The CDR3 here is CASSLLQGASGELFF. In nucleotides, the CDR3 is TGCGCCAGCAGCTTGCTACAGGGGGCCTCCGGGGAGCTGTTTTTT.

This clone was observed a handful of times. The chain combines TRBV18 with TRBJ1-4; 8 nucleotides line up with TRBD1. V trimming: 2 bases; J trimming: 6 bases; junction bases outside the gene matches: 2. The germline gives CDR1 KGHSH, CDR2 LQKENI. CDR3 length equals 14 residues. The CDR3 region has the DNA TGTGCCAGCTCACCAAGGACAGGGTATGAAAAACTGTTTTTT. It specifies CASSPRTGYEKLFF. The full variable domain, completed using reference TRBV18 and TRBJ1-4, is NAGVMQNPRHLVRRRGQEARLRCSPMKGHSHVYWYRQLPEEGLKFMVYLQKENIIDESGMPKERFSAEFPKEGPSILRIQQVVRGDSAAYFCASSPRTGYEKLFFGSGTQLSVL.

This clone was seen ten or more times. This chain uses TRBV5-8 with TRBJ1-1; unclear D gene. Germline V gene sequence: CDR1 SGHTS, CDR2 YDEGEE. The CDR3 covers 14 residues. The germline V and J ends were trimmed by 1 base and 2 bases, with 9 bases remaining between them. The CDR3 nucleotides are TGTGCCAGCAGCTTGAGCCGGGGAAACACTGAAGCTTTCTTT. Translated, it gives CASSLSRGNTEAFF.

As for this clone: Mismatch with germline at one junction end may stem from a read error. This sequence joins TRBV2 and TRBJ1-2, with D hard to call. CDR1 and CDR2 from the germline V gene are SNHLY and FYNNEI. This CDR3 is 13 amino acids long. DNA of the CDR3: TGTGCCGGCAGCCCTCTCGGCGGTGGGGGCTACACCTTC. Protein: CAGSPLGGGGYTF.

V usage is TRBV5-1 and J usage is TRBJ2-5; D is perhaps TRBD2 (6 bases). Germline CDR1 SGHRS, CDR2 YFSETQ. The V end was cut by 2 bases, the J end by 5 bases, with 16 bases between. There are 15 residues in the CDR3. The DNA of the CDR3 is TGCGCCAGCAGCTTCGGACTACTCCCCCGGGAGACCCAGTACTTC. As protein: CASSFGLLPRETQYF. The whole variable domain, remainder taken from reference TRBV5-1 and TRBJ2-5, is KAGVTQTPRYLIKTRGQQVTLSCSPISGHRSVSWYQQTPGQGLQFLFEYFSETQRNKGNFPGRFSGRQFSNSRSEMNVSTLELGDSALYLCASSFGLLPRETQYFGPGTRLLVL.